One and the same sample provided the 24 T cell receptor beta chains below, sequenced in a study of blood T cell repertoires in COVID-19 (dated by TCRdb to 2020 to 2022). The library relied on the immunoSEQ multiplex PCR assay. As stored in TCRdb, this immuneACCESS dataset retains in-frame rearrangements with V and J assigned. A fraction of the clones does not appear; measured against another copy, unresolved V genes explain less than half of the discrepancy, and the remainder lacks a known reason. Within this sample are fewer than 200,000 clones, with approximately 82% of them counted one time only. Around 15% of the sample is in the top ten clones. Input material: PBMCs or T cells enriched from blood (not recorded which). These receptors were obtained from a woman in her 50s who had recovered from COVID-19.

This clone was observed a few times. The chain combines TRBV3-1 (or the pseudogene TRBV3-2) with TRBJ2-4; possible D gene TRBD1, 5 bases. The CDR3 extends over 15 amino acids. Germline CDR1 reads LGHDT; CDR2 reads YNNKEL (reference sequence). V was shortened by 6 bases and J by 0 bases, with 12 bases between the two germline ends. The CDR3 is CASRNQGLAKNIQYF. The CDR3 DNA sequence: TGTGCCAGCAGAAACCAGGGCCTAGCCAAAAACATTCAGTACTTC.

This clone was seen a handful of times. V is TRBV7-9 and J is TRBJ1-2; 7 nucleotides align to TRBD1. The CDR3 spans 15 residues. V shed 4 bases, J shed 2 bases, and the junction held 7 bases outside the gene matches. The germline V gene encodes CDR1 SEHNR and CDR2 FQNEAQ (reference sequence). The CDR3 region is CASSSRDRANYGYTF. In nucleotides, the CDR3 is TGTGCCAGCAGCTCCCGGGACAGAGCAAACTATGGCTACACCTTC.

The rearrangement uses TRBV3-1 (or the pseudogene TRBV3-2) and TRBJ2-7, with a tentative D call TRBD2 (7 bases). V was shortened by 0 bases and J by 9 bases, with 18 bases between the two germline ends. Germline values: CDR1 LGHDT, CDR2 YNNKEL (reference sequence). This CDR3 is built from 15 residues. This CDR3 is CASSQEWRGPPVQYF. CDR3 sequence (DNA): TGTGCCAGCAGCCAAGAGTGGCGGGGGCCCCCGGTGCAGTACTTC.

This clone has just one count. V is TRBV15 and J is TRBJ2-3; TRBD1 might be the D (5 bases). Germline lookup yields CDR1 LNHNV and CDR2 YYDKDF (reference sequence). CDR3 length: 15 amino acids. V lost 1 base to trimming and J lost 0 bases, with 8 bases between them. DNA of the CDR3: TGTGCCACCAGCAGAGCAGGGTCTAGCACAGATACGCAGTATTTT. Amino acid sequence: CATSRAGSSTDTQYF.

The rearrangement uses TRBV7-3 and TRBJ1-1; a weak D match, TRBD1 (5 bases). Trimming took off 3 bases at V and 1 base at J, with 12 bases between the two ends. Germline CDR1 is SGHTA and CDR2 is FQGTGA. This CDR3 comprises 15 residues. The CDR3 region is CASSFGGLGNTEAFF. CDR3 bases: TGTGCCAGCAGCTTCGGGGGTCTAGGGAACACTGAAGCTTTCTTT.

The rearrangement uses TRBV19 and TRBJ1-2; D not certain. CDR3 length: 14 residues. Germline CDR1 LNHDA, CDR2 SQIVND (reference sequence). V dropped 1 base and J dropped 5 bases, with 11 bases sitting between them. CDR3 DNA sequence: TGTGCCAGTAGTATAGCCCAGGTCGAGTATGGCTACACCTTC. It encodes CASSIAQVEYGYTF.

The CDR3 reads CASTTGGAGYGYTF. The CDR3 nucleotides are TGTGCCAGTACCACAGGGGGCGCGGGCTATGGCTACACCTTC. The V and J genes are TRBV19 and TRBJ1-2; 9 positions match TRBD1. The CDR3 is made up of 14 amino acids. Germline V lookup: CDR1 LNHDA, CDR2 SQIVND (reference sequence). The ends lost 7 bases at V and 4 bases at J; junction bases unmatched: 7.

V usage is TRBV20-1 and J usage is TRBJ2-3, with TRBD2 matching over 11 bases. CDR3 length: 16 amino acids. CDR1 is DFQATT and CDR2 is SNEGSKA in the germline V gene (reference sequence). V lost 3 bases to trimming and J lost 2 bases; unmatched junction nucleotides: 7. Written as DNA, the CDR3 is TGCAGTGCTAGTCGCCTGACTAGCGGGGTCACAGATACGCAGTATTTT. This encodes CSASRLTSGVTDTQYF.

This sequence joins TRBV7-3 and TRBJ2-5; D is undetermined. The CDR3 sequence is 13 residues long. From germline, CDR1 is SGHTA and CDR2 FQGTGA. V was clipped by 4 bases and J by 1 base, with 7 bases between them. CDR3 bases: TGTGCCAGCAGCTCGACGGGCCAAGAGACCCAGTACTTC. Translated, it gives CASSSTGQETQYF.

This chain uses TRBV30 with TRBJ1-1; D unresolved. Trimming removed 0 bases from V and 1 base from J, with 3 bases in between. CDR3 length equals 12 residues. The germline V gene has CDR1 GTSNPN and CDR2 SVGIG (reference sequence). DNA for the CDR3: TGTGCCTGGAGTGTTAGGAACACTGAAGCTTTCTTT. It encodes CAWSVRNTEAFF.

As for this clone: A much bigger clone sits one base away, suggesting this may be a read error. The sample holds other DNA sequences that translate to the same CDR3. In DNA form, the CDR3 reads TGTGCCAGCAGCCCAGGACGGGGGAACACTGAAGCTTTCTTT. The encoded protein is CASSPGRGNTEAFF. This chain connects TRBV11-3 to TRBJ1-1; D is uncertain. Germline CDR1 SGHNT, CDR2 YENEEA. The CDR3 extends over 14 amino acids. Between the trimmed V and J ends, which lost 5 bases and 1 base, there was a span of 11 bases.

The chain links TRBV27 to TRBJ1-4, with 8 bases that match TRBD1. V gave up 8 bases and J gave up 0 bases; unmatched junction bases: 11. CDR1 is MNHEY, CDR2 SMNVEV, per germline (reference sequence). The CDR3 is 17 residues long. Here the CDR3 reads CASCSGTGGTTNEKLFF. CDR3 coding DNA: TGTGCCAGCTGTTCCGGGACAGGCGGGACAACTAATGAAAAACTGTTTTTT.

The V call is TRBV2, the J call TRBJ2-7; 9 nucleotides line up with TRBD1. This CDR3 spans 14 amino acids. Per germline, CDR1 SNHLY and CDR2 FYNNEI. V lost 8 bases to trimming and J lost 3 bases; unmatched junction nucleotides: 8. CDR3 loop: CASGEDRGNYEQYF. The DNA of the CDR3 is TGTGCCAGCGGCGAGGACAGGGGAAACTACGAGCAGTACTTC.

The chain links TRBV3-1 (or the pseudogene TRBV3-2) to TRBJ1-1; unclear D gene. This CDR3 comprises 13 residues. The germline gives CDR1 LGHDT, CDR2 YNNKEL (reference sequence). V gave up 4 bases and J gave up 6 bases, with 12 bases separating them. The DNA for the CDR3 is TGTGCCAGCAGCCCACGTATGGCGGCTGAAGCTTTCTTT. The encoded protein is CASSPRMAAEAFF.

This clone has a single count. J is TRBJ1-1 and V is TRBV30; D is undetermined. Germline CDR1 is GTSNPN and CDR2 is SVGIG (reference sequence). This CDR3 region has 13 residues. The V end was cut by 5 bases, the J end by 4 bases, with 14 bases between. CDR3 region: CAWAATPGTEAFF. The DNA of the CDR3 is TGTGCCTGGGCCGCTACCCCCGGCACTGAAGCTTTCTTT.

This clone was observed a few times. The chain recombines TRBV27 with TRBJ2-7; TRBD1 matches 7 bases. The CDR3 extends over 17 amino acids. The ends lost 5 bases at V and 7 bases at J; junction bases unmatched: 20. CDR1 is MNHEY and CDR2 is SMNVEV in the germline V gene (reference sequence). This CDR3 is CASSIRPGQSTLGEQYF. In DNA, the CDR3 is TGTGCCAGCAGTATCCGACCGGGACAGAGTACCCTGGGGGAGCAGTACTTC.

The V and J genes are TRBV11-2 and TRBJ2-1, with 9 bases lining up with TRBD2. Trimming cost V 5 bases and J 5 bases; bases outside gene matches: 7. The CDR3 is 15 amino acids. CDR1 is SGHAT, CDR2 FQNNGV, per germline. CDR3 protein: CASSLLAGRNNEQFF. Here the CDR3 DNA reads TGTGCCAGCAGCCTTCTAGCGGGGCGAAACAATGAGCAGTTCTTC.

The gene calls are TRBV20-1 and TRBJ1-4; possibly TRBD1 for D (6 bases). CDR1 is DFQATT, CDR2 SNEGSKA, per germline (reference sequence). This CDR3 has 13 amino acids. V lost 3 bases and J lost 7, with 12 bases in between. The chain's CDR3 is CSASPGQREKLFF. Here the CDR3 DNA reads TGCAGTGCTAGTCCGGGACAACGTGAAAAACTGTTTTTT.

Written as DNA, the CDR3 is TGTGCCAGCAGCTTAAAGGCTAGCGGGAGTAGTACGCAGTATTTT. This encodes CASSLKASGSSTQYF. This chain links TRBV11-2 with TRBJ2-3; 10 nucleotides align to TRBD2. The CDR3 has 15 amino acids. After removal of 2 bases from V and 8 bases from J, the junction contained 7 bases not matched to a gene. Germline-derived CDR1 and CDR2 are SGHAT and FQNNGV.

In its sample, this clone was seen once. The chain's CDR3 is CASRDFHSNQPQHF. In DNA form, the CDR3 reads TGTGCCAGCAGGGACTTCCATAGCAATCAGCCCCAGCATTTT. This chain links TRBV28 with TRBJ1-5; D not certain. Germline-derived CDR1 and CDR2 are MDHEN and SYDVKM. The V and J ends lost 6 bases and 0 bases respectively, with 9 bases between them. There are 14 residues in the CDR3.

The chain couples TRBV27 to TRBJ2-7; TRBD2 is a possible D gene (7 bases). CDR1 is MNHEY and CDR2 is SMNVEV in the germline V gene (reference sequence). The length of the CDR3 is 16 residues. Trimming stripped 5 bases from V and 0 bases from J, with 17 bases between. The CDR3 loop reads CASSRGGGISSYEQYF. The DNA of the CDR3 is TGTGCCAGCAGTAGGGGGGGAGGGATAAGCTCCTACGAGCAGTACTTC.

The CDR3 DNA follows: TGTGCCAGCAGCTTTTTCGGGGATACTGAAGCTTTCTTT. This encodes CASSFFGDTEAFF. The chain couples TRBV7-9 to TRBJ1-1; D ambiguous. The CDR3 has 13 amino acids. CDR1 and CDR2 (germline): SEHNR, FQNEAQ (reference sequence). V dropped 3 bases and J dropped 5 bases, with 10 bases sitting between them.

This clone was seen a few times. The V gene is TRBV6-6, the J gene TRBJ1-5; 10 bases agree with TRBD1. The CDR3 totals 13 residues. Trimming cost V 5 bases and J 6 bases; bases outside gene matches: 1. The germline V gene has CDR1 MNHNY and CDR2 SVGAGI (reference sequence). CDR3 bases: TGTGCCAGCAGTGGACAGGGGGGTCAGCCCCAGCATTTT. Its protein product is CASSGQGGQPQHF.

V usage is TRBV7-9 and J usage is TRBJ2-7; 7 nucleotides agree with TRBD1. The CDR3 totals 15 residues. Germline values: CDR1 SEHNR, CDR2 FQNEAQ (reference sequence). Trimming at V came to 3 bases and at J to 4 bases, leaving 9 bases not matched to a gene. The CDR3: CASSLGRMGQYEQYF. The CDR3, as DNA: TGTGCCAGCAGCTTGGGACGGATGGGACAGTACGAGCAGTACTTC.